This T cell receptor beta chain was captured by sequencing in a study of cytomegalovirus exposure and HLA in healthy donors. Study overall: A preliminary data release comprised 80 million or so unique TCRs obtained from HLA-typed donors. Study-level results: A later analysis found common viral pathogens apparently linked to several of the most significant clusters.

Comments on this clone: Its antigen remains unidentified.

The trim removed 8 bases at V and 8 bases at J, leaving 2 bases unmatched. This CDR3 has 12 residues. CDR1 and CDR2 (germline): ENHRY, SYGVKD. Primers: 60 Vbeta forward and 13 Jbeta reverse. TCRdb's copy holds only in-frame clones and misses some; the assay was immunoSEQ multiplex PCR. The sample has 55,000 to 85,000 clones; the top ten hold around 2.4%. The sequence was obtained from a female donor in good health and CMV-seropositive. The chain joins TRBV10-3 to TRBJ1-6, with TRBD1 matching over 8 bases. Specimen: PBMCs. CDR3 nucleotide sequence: TGTGCCATCGGACAGGGAGATTCACCCCTCCACTTT. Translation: CAIGQGDSPLHF.